This T cell receptor beta chain appears in the sequencing data of a study of neoadjuvant nivolumab and ipilimumab in lung cancer. Findings and limits, study-wide: Resected tumors had greater TCR richness and clonality than uninvolved lung.

The table came from immunoSEQ multiplex PCR; TCRdb's copy has only in-frame clones and leaves some out. The sample has 15,000 to 20,000 clones; about nine tenths are singletons. Trimming at V came to 1 base and at J to 3 bases, leaving 7 bases not matched to a gene. This CDR3 is built from 16 residues. In germline, CDR1 is GTSNPN, CDR2 SVGIG (reference sequence). On this clone: What it binds is not known.

The material was peripheral blood, obtained before neoadjuvant nivolumab, alone or with ipilimumab. This TCR derives from an adult with non-small cell lung cancer. This sequence joins TRBV30 and TRBJ1-4; 8 bases agree with TRBD1. This CDR3 reads CAWSAPRTGPNEKLFF. The CDR3 DNA follows: TGTGCCTGGAGTGCCCCAAGGACAGGGCCTAATGAAAAACTGTTTTTT.